A single sample gave rise to the 21 T cell receptor beta chains below, sequenced in a study of shared clonotypes between healthy human individuals. Sequencing was performed with immunoSEQ multiplex PCR; in TCRdb, only in-frame clones are kept and a portion is missing. The sample has under 600,000 clones, 98% seen once; the top ten hold more than 0.3%. Positively selected for CCR7, the CD45RO-negative cells used as naive CD8 cells excluded terminally differentiated effector memory CD45RA+ cells. Sequencing was carried out using naive CD8+ T cells sorted from blood. These receptors were taken from a man younger than 40 in good health.

The genes are TRBV29-1 and TRBJ2-1, with TRBD2 matching 15 bases. Unmatched junction bases numbered 12, after V lost 6 bases and J lost 0 bases. The CDR3 extends over 19 amino acids. Germline V lookup: CDR1 SQVTM, CDR2 ANQGSEA. CDR3 nucleotide sequence: TGCAGCGTCGCTTCGGGACTAGCGGGAGGTATCGCCTCCTACAATGAGCAGTTCTTC. Protein product: CSVASGLAGGIASYNEQFF.

The chain joins TRBV28 to TRBJ2-7; no definite D call. Looked up from germline, CDR1 is MDHEN and CDR2 is SYDVKM. V was cut by 3 bases and J by 5 bases, with 5 bases left in between. The CDR3 spans 11 residues. The CDR3 coding sequence is TGTGCCAGCAGTTTTAGACACGAGCAGTACTTC. Its translation: CASSFRHEQYF.

The genes are TRBV7-2 and TRBJ2-1; possibly TRBD2 for D (6 bases). The CDR3 contains 13 residues. Deletions cut 5 bases from V and 6 bases from J, with 11 bases between. The germline V gene encodes CDR1 SGHTA and CDR2 FQGNSA. The CDR3 bases are TGTGCCAGCAGCCCGGGACTTTCCAATGAGCAGTTCTTC. It specifies CASSPGLSNEQFF.

The chain links TRBV9 to TRBJ2-1; TRBD2 matches 8 bases. The CDR3 extends over 16 amino acids. Germline-derived CDR1 and CDR2 are SGDLS and YYNGEE. Unmatched junction bases numbered 10, after V lost 3 bases and J lost 5 bases. DNA of the CDR3: TGTGCCAGCAGCGGCGAACTAGCGGAGGGAGACAATGAGCAGTTCTTC. It is translated as CASSGELAEGDNEQFF.

The J gene is TRBJ2-1, the V gene TRBV10-2, with 7 bases identical to TRBD2. J gave up 10 bases and V 7 bases, and 7 bases lay outside the gene matches. This CDR3 spans 12 amino acids. CDR1 is WSHSY, CDR2 SAAADI, per germline. CDR3 sequence: CASMAGAGEQFF. DNA for the CDR3: TGCGCCAGCATGGCGGGAGCCGGGGAGCAGTTCTTC.

V and J are TRBV7-9 and TRBJ2-3, with TRBD2 identical over 9 bases. J was trimmed by 1 base and V by 5 bases; bases with no gene match: 13. Germline CDR1 reads SEHNR; CDR2 reads FQNEAQ (reference sequence). The CDR3 extends over 18 amino acids. The CDR3 bases are TGTGCCAGCAGCCCGACCCTGGGGCGGGAGGGCCGCACAGATACGCAGTATTTT. It translates to CASSPTLGREGRTDTQYF.

J is TRBJ2-7 and V is TRBV4-1; TRBD2 might be the D (5 bases). V was trimmed by 3 bases and J by 4 bases, leaving 7 bases between them. This CDR3 is 12 amino acids long. From germline, CDR1 is MGHRA and CDR2 YSYEKL. The CDR3, as DNA: TGCGCCAGCAGCCACGACTATTACGAGCAGTACTTC. Protein product: CASSHDYYEQYF.

The rearrangement links TRBV7-3 to TRBJ2-7; 7 bases align to TRBD2. CDR3 length: 14 amino acids. CDR1 SGHTA and CDR2 FQGTGA come from the germline V gene. The V segment lost 2 bases and the J segment 3 bases; nucleotides outside the gene matches: 4. The CDR3, as DNA: TGTGCCAGCAGCTTAGGACTAGGAAACTACGAGCAGTACTTC. Protein sequence: CASSLGLGNYEQYF.

The chain uses TRBV4-1 and TRBJ2-7; 12 bases agree with TRBD2. In germline, CDR1 is MGHRA, CDR2 YSYEKL. The V segment lost 0 bases and the J segment 7 bases; nucleotides outside the gene matches: 7. This CDR3 is 16 amino acids long. CDR3 in DNA: TGCGCCAGCAGCCAAGAAATCCTAGCGGGAGGGCGGGAGCAGTACTTC. Translating it yields CASSQEILAGGREQYF.

This chain joins TRBV19 and TRBJ1-5, with a weak D call TRBD1 (6 bases). The germline V and J ends were trimmed by 6 bases and 5 bases, with 14 bases remaining between them. The CDR3 is 14 amino acids. The germline V gene has CDR1 LNHDA and CDR2 SQIVND (reference sequence). CDR3 in DNA: TGTGCCAGTAGCTTGAACAGGGTGGATCAGCCCCAGCATTTT. Encoded protein: CASSLNRVDQPQHF.

The chain recombines TRBV29-1 with TRBJ1-1; the D is unclear. Looked up from germline, CDR1 is SQVTM and CDR2 is ANQGSEA. The CDR3 contains 12 residues. V lost 0 bases and J lost 7, with 9 bases in between. Here the CDR3 DNA reads TGCAGCGTTGAAGACACAGTGGTTGAAGCTTTCTTT. Its protein is CSVEDTVVEAFF.

This clone was observed once. The chain is built from TRBV27 and TRBJ2-7, with 7 bases identical to TRBD2. Germline CDR1 reads MNHEY; CDR2 reads SMNVEV (reference sequence). The CDR3 has 14 amino acids. The trim removed 7 bases at V and 2 bases at J, leaving 8 bases unmatched. The CDR3 bases are TGTGCCAGCAAACCCAGCGGGACTACCTACGAGCAGTACTTC. It translates to CASKPSGTTYEQYF.

The chain employs TRBV27 and TRBJ2-2; D is uncertain. Germline CDR1 is MNHEY and CDR2 is SMNVEV (reference sequence). V was cut by 3 bases and J by 1 base, with 9 bases left in between. There are 15 residues in the CDR3. The CDR3 DNA follows: TGTGCCAGCAGTTTTAGGCAGGAGAACACCGGGGAGCTGTTTTTT. It translates to CASSFRQENTGELFF.

The J gene is TRBJ2-2, the V gene TRBV14; unclear D gene. The V gene lost 1 base and the J gene lost 0 bases, with 9 bases spanning the gap. Looked up from germline, CDR1 is SGHDN and CDR2 is FVKESK. The CDR3 runs to 16 residues. This CDR3 reads CASSQAAFSNTGELFF. DNA of the CDR3: TGTGCCAGCAGCCAAGCGGCTTTTTCGAACACCGGGGAGCTGTTTTTT.

This sequence joins TRBV29-1 and TRBJ2-7; 9 nucleotides agree with TRBD1. CDR1 and CDR2 (germline): SQVTM, ANQGSEA. V dropped 5 bases and J dropped 5; count of bases not matched to a gene: 7. There are 13 residues in the CDR3. For the CDR3, the DNA is TGCAGCGTTAACGAACAGGGGGCCAACGAGCAGTACTTC. Its translation is CSVNEQGANEQYF.

The chain has TRBV5-8 and TRBJ2-1, with D perhaps being TRBD1 or TRBD2 (5 bases each). Germline V lookup: CDR1 SGHTS, CDR2 YDEGEE. V shed 4 bases and J shed 9 bases, with 11 bases lying between them. The CDR3 extends over 12 amino acids. The DNA for the CDR3 is TGTGCCAGCAGCCCGGGGACCGTTGAGCAGTTCTTC. Translating it yields CASSPGTVEQFF.

The V call is TRBV10-2, the J call TRBJ2-7; the D gene could be TRBD1 or TRBD2 (5 bases each). V was cut by 1 base and J by 4 bases, with 11 bases left in between. The germline CDR1 and CDR2 sequences are WSHSY and SAAADI. The CDR3 spans 14 residues. CDR3 sequence (DNA): TGCGCCAGCAGTGAGTTCGTCAGGGAGTACGAGCAGTACTTC. Translating it yields CASSEFVREYEQYF.

The chain couples TRBV9 to TRBJ2-7, with 7 bases matching TRBD1. Germline V gene data show CDR1 as SGDLS and CDR2 as YYNGEE. The CDR3 extends over 13 amino acids. Trimming took 4 bases from V and 3 from J; bases not matched to a gene: 4. The CDR3 nucleotides read TGTGCCAGCAGCCCTAGGACAGGCTACGAGCAGTACTTC. Its translation: CASSPRTGYEQYF.

The rearrangement uses TRBV28 and TRBJ1-1, with 7 bases matching TRBD1. This CDR3 is built from 14 residues. Germline assignment: CDR1 MDHEN and CDR2 SYDVKM. V dropped 6 bases and J dropped 1; count of bases not matched to a gene: 5. The CDR3 DNA sequence: TGTGCCAGCAGCTGGACAGGAGCGAACACTGAAGCTTTCTTT. Its protein product is CASSWTGANTEAFF.

V and J are TRBV2 and TRBJ2-7, with 10 positions matching TRBD2. CDR3 length: 13 amino acids. With 6 bases clipped from V and 4 bases from J, the junction kept 3 bases outside the gene matches. Germline V gene lookup returns CDR1 SNHLY and CDR2 FYNNEI. This CDR3 is CASRPGLAYEQYF. The DNA of the CDR3 is TGTGCCAGCAGACCGGGACTAGCGTACGAGCAGTACTTC. Complete variable domain (other parts from reference TRBV2 and TRBJ2-7): EPEVTQTPSHQVTQMGQEVILRCVPISNHLYFYWYRQILGQKVEFLVSFYNNEISEKSEIFDDQFSVERPDGSNFTLKIRSTKLEDSAMYFCASRPGLAYEQYFGPGTRLTVT.

V gene TRBV4-1 combines with J gene TRBJ2-3; a possible D gene is TRBD2 (6 bases). CDR3 length: 17 amino acids. V lost 1 base and J 0 bases, leaving 14 bases between the germline ends. Germline V CDR1 and CDR2: MGHRA, YSYEKL. The DNA for the CDR3 is TGCGCCAGCAGCCAAGGGCGACTAGGTCAGAGCACAGATACGCAGTATTTT. Protein sequence: CASSQGRLGQSTDTQYF.